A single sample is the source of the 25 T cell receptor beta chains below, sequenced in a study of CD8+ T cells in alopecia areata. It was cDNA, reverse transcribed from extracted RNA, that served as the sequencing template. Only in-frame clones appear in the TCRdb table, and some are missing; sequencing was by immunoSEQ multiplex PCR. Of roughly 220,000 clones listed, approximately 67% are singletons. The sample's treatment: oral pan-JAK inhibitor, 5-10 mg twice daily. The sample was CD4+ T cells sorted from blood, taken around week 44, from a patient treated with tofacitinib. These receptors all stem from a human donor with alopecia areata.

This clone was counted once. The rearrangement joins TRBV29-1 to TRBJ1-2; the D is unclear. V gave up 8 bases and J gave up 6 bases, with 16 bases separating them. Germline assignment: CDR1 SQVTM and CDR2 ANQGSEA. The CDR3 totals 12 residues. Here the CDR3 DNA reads TGCAGCCGATTTTATTGGCCGGATGGCTACACCTTC. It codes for CSRFYWPDGYTF.

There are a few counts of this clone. The CDR3 protein is CASSLVSGVPNYEQYF. The CDR3 region has the DNA TGTGCCAGCAGCTTAGTGTCAGGAGTACCCAACTACGAGCAGTACTTC. The gene calls are TRBV11-2 and TRBJ2-7, with D unresolved. The CDR3 is 16 amino acids. The V gene's germline CDR1 is SGHAT and CDR2 FQNNGV. The V and J ends lost 1 base and 3 bases respectively, with 16 bases between them.

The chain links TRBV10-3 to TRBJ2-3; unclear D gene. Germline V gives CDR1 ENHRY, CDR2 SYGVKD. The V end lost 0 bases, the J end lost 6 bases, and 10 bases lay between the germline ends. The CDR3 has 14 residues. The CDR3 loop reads CAISESVPKDTQYF. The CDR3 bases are TGTGCCATCAGTGAGTCGGTCCCCAAGGATACGCAGTATTTT.

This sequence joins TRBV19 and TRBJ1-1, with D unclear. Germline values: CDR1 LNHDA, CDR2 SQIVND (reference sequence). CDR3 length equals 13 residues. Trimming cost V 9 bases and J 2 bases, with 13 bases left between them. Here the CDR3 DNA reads TGTGCCAGCCTGGAGGCTGCCAACACTGAAGCTTTCTTT. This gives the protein CASLEAANTEAFF.

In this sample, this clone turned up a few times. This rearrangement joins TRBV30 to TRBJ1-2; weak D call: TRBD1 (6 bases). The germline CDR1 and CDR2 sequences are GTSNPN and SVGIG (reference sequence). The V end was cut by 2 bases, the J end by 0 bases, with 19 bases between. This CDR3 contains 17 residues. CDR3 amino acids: CAWSPPRGHTTNYGYTF. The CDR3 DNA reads TGTGCCTGGAGTCCCCCCCGGGGGCACACGACTAACTATGGCTACACCTTC.

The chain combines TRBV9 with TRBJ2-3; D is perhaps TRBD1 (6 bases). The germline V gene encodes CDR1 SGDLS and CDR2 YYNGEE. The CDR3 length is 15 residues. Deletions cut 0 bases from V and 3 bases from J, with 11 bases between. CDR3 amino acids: CASSVGTGRTDTQYF. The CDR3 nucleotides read TGTGCCAGCAGCGTAGGAACAGGGCGGACAGATACGCAGTATTTT.

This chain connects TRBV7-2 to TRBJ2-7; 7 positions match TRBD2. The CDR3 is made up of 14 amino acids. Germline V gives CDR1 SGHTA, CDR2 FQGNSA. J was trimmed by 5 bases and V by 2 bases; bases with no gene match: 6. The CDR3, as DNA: TGTGCCAGCAGCTTATCGGGGGGTGTAAACGAGCAGTACTTC. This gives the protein CASSLSGGVNEQYF.

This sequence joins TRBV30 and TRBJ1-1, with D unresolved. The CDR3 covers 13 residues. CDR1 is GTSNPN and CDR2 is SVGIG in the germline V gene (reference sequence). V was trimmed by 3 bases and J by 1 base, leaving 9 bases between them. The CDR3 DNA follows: TGTGCCTGGAGGTTAGTGGCGAACACTGAAGCTTTCTTT. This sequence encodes CAWRLVANTEAFF. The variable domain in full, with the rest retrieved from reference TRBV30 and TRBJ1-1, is SQTIHQWPATLVQPVGSPLSLECTVEGTSNPNLYWYRQAAGRGLQLLFYSVGIGQISSEVPQNLSASRPQDRQFILSSKKLLLSDSGFYLCAWRLVANTEAFFGQGTRLTVV.

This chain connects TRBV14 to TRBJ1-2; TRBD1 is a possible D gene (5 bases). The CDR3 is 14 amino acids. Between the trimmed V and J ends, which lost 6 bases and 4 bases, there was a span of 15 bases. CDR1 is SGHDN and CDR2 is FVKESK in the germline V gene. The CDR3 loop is CASSLTRGIYGYTF. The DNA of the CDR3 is TGTGCCAGCAGTCTCACGAGGGGAATCTATGGCTACACCTTC.

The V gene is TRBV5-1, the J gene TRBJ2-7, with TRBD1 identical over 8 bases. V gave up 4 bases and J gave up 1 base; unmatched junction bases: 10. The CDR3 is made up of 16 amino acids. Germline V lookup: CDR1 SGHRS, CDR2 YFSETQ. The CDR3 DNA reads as TGCGCCAGCAGCCCGGGGACAGGCGTCTCTTCCTACGAGCAGTACTTC. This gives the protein CASSPGTGVSSYEQYF.

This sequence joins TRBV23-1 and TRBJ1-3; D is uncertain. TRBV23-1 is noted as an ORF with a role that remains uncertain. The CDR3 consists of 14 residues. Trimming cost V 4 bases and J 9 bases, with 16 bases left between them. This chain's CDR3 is CASSPETEPGTIYF. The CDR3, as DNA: TGCGCCAGCAGTCCCGAGACGGAGCCGGGCACCATATATTTT.

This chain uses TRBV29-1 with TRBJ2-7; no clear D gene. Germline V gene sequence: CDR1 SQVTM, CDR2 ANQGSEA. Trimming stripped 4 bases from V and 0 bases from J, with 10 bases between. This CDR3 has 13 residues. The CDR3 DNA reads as TGCAGCGTTGTCGTGGGAATCTCCTACGAGCAGTACTTC. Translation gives CSVVVGISYEQYF.

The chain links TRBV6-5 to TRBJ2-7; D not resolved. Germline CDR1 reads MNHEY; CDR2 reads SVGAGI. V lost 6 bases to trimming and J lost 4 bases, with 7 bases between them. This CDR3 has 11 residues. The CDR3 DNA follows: TGTGCCAGCAGGGACGTGTACGAGCAGTACTTC. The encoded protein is CASRDVYEQYF.

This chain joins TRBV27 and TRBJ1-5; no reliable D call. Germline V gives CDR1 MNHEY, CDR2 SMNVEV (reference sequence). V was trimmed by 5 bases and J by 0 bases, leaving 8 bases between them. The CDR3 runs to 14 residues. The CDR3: CASSKTFSNQPQHF. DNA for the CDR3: TGTGCCAGCAGTAAAACATTTAGCAATCAGCCCCAGCATTTT.

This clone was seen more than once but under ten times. CDR3 DNA sequence: TGCAGCGGGTACAGGGCGAGAAACACTGAAGCTTTCTTT. It is translated as CSGYRARNTEAFF. The chain carries TRBV29-1 and TRBJ1-1; a weak D match, TRBD1 (6 bases). CDR1 SQVTM and CDR2 ANQGSEA come from the germline V gene. Trimming cost V 7 bases and J 2 bases, with 14 bases left between them. This CDR3 has 13 residues.

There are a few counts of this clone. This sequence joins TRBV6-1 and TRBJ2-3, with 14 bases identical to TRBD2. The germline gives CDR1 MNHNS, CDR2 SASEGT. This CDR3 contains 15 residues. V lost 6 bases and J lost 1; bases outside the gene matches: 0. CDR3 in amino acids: CASRTSGGGTDTQYF. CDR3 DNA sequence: TGTGCCAGCAGGACTAGCGGGGGGGGCACAGATACGCAGTATTTT.

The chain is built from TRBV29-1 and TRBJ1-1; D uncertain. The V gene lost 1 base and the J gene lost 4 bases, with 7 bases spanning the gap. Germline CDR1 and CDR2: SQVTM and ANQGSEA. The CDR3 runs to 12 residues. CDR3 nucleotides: TGCAGCGTTGAAGGGTCGGGCACTGAAGCTTTCTTT. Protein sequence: CSVEGSGTEAFF.

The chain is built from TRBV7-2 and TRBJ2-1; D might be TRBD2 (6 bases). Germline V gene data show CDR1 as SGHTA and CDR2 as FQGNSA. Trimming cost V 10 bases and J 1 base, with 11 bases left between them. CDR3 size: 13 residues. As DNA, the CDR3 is TGTGCCACCTCGACTAGATCCTACAATGAGCAGTTCTTC. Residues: CATSTRSYNEQFF.

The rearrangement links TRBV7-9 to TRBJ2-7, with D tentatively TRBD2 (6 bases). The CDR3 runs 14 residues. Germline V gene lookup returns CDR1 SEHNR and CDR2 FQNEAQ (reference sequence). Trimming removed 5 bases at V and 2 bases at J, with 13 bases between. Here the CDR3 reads CASSPTSNPYEQYF. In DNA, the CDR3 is TGTGCCAGCAGCCCGACTAGTAACCCCTACGAGCAGTACTTC.

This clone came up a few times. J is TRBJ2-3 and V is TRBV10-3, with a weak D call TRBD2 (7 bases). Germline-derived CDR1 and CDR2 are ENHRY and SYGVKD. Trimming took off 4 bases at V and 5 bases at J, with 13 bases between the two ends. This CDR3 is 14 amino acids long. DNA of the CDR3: TGTGCCATCAGTGGGGGGGGCCGGGAAGATACGCAGTATTTT. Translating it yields CAISGGGREDTQYF.

The CDR3 spells CASSFLLWTDTQYF. The DNA of the CDR3 is TGTGCCAGCAGCTTTCTTCTATGGACAGATACGCAGTATTTT. V is TRBV7-9 and J is TRBJ2-3; D gene unclear. Germline assignment: CDR1 SEHNR and CDR2 FQNEAQ (reference sequence). V lost 3 bases to trimming and J lost 3 bases, with 10 bases between them. This CDR3 comprises 14 residues.

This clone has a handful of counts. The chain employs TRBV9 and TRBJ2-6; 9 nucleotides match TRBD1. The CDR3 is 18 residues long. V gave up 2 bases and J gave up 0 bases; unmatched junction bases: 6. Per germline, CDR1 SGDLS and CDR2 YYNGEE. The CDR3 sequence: CASSVNRDRVSGANVLTF. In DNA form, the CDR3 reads TGTGCCAGCAGCGTCAACCGGGACAGGGTCTCTGGGGCCAACGTCCTGACTTTC. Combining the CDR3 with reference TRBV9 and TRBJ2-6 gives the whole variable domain DSGVTQTPKHLITATGQRVTLRCSPRSGDLSVYWYQQSLDQGLQFLIQYYNGEERAKGNILERFSAQQFPDLHSELNLSSLELGDSALYFCASSVNRDRVSGANVLTFGAGSRLTVL.

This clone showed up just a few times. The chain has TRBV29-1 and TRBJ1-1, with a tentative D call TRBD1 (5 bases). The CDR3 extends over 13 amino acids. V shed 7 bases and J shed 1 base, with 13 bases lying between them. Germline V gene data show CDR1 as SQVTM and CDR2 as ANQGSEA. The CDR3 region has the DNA TGCAGCGCCCAGGGTTGGAGGAACACTGAAGCTTTCTTT. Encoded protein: CSAQGWRNTEAFF.

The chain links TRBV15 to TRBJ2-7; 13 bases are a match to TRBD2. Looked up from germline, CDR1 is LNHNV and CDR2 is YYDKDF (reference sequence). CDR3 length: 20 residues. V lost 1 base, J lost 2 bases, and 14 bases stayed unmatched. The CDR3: CATSRVHVPGLAGRAYEQYF. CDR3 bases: TGTGCCACCAGCAGAGTACATGTACCGGGACTAGCGGGGAGAGCCTACGAGCAGTACTTC. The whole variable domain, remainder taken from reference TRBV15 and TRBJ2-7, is DAMVIQNPRYQVTQFGKPVTLSCSQTLNHNVMYWYQQKSSQAPKLLFHYYDKDFNNEADTPDNFQSRRPNTSFCFLDIRSPGLGDTAMYLCATSRVHVPGLAGRAYEQYFGPGTRLTVT.

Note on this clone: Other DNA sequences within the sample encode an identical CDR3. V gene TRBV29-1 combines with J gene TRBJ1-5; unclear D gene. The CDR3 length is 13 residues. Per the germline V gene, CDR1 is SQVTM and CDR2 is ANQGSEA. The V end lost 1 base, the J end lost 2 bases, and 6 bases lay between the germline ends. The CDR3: CSVEGQGNQPQHF. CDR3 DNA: TGCAGCGTTGAAGGTCAGGGCAATCAGCCCCAGCATTTT.